This T cell receptor (beta chain) is from a study of vaccination and CD4 T cells after COVID-19. Study overall: Median time from second vaccine dose to sampling was approximately 69 days (14 to 241).

General study findings and limits: Median reactive clonotypes, those recognizing SARS-CoV-2, rose from around 21 to 38, not significantly. Spike mono-reactivity held for 304 of 307 vaccine-specific clones in convalescent patients.

TCRdb re-called the PCR reads with MiXCR, one entry per CDR3 protein. The sample comprises approximately 30,000 distinct CDR3 sequences, over 40% of which are singletons, and around 5.9% rests with the top ten. Noted time point: late sampling 161 to 241 days after vaccination in a few convalescent patients. Turning to this clonotype: Its matching antigen is unknown.

Sample: CD4+ T cells from blood, taken about 7 months after SARS-CoV-2 vaccination. This TCR was recovered from a human donor who had recovered from COVID-19.

The CDR3 here is CSVEERGGFEGTDTQYF. CDR3 DNA: TGCAGCGTTGAGGAGAGGGGGGGGTTCGAGGGCACAGATACGCAGTATTTT. The V and J genes are TRBV29-1 and TRBJ2-3, with TRBD2 as a possible D gene (7 bases). In germline, CDR1 is SQVTM, CDR2 ANQGSEA. The CDR3 covers 17 residues. The V end was cut by 3 bases, the J end by 1 base, with 20 bases between.